This T cell receptor (beta chain) was recovered during a study of technical replicates of blood from several donors. CDR3 size: 14 residues. The germline V and J ends were trimmed by 5 bases and 4 bases, with 15 bases remaining between them. From germline, CDR1 is SGHAT and CDR2 FQNNGV. Sequencing was performed with immunoSEQ multiplex PCR; in TCRdb, only in-frame clones are kept and a portion is missing. The sample contains 70,000 to 85,000 clones, 97% of which appear only once. The sample comprised T cells isolated from PBMCs. This clonotype originated in a human donor in good health. J is TRBJ2-7 and V is TRBV11-2; D may be TRBD2 (5 bases). The CDR3 spells CASSTPRTGYEQYF. In DNA, the CDR3 is TGTGCCAGCAGCACACCTCGAACGGGGTACGAGCAGTACTTC. Full variable domain (remainder filled in from reference TRBV11-2 and TRBJ2-7): EAGVAQSPRYKIIEKRQSVAFWCNPISGHATLYWYQQILGQGPKLLIQFQNNGVVDDSQLPKDRFSAERLKGVDSTLKIQPAKLEDSAVYLCASSTPRTGYEQYFGPGTRLTVT.